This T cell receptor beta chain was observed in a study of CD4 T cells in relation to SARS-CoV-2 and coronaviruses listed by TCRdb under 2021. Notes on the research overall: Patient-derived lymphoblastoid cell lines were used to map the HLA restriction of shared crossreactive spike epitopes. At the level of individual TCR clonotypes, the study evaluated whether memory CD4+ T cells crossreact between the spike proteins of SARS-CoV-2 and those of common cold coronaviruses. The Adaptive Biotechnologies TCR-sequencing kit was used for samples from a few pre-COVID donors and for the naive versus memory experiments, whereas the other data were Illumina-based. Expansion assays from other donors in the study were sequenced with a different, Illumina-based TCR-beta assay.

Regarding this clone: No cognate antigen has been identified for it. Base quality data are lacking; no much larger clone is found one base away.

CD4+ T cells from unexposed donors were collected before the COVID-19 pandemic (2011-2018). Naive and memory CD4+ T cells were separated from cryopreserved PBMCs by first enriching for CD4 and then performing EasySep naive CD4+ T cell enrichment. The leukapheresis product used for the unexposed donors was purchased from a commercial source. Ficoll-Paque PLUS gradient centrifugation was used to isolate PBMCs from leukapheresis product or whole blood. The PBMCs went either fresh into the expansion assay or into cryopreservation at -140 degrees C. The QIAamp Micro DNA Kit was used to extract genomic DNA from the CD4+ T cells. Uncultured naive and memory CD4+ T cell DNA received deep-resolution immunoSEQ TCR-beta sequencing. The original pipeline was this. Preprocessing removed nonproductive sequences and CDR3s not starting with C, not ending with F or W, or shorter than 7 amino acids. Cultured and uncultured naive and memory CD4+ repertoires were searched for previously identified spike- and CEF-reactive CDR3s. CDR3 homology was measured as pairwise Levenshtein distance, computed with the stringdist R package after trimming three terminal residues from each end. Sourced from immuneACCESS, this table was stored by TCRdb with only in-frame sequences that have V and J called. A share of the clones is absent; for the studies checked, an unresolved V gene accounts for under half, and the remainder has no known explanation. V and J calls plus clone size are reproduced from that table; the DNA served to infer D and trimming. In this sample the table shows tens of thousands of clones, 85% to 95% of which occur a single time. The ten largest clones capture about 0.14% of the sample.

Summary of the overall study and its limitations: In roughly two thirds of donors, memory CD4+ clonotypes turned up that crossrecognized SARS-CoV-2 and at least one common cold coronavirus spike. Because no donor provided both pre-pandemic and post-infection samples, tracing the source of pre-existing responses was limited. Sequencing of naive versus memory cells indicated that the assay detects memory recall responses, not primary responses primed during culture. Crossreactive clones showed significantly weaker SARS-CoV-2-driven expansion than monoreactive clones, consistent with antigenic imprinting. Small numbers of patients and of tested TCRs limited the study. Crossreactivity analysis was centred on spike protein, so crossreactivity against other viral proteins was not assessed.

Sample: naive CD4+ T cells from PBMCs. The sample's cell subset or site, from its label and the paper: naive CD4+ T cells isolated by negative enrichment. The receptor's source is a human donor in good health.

The CDR3 region has the sequence CASSPIISNEQFF. The DNA is as follows: TGTGCCAGCAGCCCCATAATCTCCAATGAGCAGTTCTTC. Recombination connected TRBV5-8 to TRBJ2-1; no D segment can be confidently identified. Counted from cysteine to phenylalanine, this CDR3 has 13 amino acids. Of the read, only the CDR3 DNA is kept; its 39 bases are in frame from base 1. V was cut back by 4 bases and J by 6 bases, leaving a gap of 11 bases between them. As encoded in the germline V gene, CDR1 is SGHTS while CDR2 is YDEGEE. The entire variable domain, with the stretches around the CDR3 drawn from the reference TRBV5-8 and TRBJ2-1 proteins, is EAGVTQSPTHLIKTRGQQATLRCSPISGHTSVYWYQQALGLGLQFLLWYDEGEERNRGNFPPRFSGRQFPNYSSELNVNALELEDSALYLCASSPIISNEQFFGPGTRLTVL.